In its sample, the clone carrying this TCR beta chain was seen many times. This specimen comes from a study of human T cells and chemical hapten exposure. At the level of the study: The scalp of each patient received a weekly diphenylcyclopropenone dose for the full roughly 24-week study. The variation in per-sample TCR yields arose mainly from small differences in pooled library volumes.

The time point here: pre-sensitization, week 0. Treatment specified: therapeutic diphenylcyclopropenone sensitization with weekly scalp DPC. The library labeled individual cDNA molecules by adding unique molecular identifiers to them. In the study's own analysis: Sample TCR counts, which ranged from about 20,000 to 700,000, had a median of approximately 100,000. TCRdb ran MiXCR on the RACE reads and lists one entry per CDR3 protein. TCRdb, rather than the study authors, made the V and J calls. The sample lists tens of thousands of distinct CDR3 sequences; approximately 9.9% were seen once. CDR3 length equals 13 residues. From germline, CDR1 is SNHLY and CDR2 FYNNEI. V dropped 7 bases and J dropped 2 bases, with 10 bases sitting between them.

The V gene is TRBV2, the J gene TRBJ2-3; the D is unclear. This sequence was found in a woman aged 45-60 years with alopecia areata. Some clones in this sample may be carry-over from other donors' samples. The sample in question was whole blood, obtained in connection with sensitization to the hapten diphenylcyclopropenone (DPC). In DNA form, the CDR3 reads TGTGCCAGCAACGGGCCGTACACAGATACGCAGTATTTT. It translates to CASNGPYTDTQYF.